This TCR beta chain originates from a study of cytomegalovirus exposure and HLA in healthy donors. PCR was performed using 60 Vbeta and 13 Jbeta primers. Here immunoSEQ multiplex PCR was the method, and the copy in TCRdb shows in-frame clones only, minus some. Of 150,000 to 200,000 clones in the sample, 70% to 85% were seen once. The CDR3 runs to 15 residues. CDR1 is SEHNR and CDR2 is FQNEAQ in the germline V gene (reference sequence). Overall study results and limits: TRBV6-2, TRBV6-3 and some other V segments were excluded as indistinguishable. Most sequenced TCRs were rare (though some public TCRs occurred in many donors).

As regards this clone: What it recognizes is unknown. A junction boundary mismatches the germline segment, possibly from a read error. Distinct nucleotide sequences in the sample also encode this CDR3.

The rearrangement joins TRBV7-9 to TRBJ2-3; 7 bases are a match to TRBD2. The sequence came from a man in his late teens or twenties in good health and CMV-seronegative. The sequencing sample was made of PBMCs. The CDR3 nucleotides read TGTGCCAGCAGCTTTGAGGGAGGGCGCACGGATACGCAGTATTTT. Its protein product is CASSFEGGRTDTQYF.